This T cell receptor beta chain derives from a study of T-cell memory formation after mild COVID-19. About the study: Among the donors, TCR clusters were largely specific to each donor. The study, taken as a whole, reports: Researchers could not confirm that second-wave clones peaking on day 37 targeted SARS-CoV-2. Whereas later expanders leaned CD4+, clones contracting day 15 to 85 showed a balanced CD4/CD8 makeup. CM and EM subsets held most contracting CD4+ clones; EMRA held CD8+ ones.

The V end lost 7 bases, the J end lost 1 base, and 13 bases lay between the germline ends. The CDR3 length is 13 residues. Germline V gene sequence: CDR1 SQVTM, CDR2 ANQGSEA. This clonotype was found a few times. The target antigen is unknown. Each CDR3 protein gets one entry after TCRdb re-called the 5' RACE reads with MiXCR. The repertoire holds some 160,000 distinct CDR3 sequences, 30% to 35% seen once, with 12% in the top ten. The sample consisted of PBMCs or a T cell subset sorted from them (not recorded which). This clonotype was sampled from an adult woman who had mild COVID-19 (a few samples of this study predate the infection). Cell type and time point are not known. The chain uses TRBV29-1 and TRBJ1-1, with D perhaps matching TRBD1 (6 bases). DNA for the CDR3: TGCAGCGGGGGGCGGCAGGAGAACACTGAAGCTTTCTTT. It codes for CSGGRQENTEAFF.